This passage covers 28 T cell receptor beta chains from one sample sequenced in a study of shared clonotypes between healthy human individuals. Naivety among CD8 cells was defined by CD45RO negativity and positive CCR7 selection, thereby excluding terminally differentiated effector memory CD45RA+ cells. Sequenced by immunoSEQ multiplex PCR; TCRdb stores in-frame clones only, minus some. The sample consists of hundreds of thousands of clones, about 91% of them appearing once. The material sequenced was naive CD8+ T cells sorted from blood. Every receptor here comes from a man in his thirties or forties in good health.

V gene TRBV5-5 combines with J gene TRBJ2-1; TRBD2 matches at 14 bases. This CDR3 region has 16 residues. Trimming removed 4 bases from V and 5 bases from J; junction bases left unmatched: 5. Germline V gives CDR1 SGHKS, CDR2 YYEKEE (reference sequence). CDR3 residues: CASSLRLAGGDNEQFF. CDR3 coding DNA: TGTGCCAGCAGCCTTCGACTAGCGGGAGGGGACAATGAGCAGTTCTTC.

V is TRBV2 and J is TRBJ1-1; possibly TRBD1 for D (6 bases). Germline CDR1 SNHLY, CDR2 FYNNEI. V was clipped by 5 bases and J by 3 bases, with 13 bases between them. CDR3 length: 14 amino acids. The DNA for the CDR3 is TGTGCCAGCAGTCTAGGGGGATCGCACACTGAAGCTTTCTTT. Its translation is CASSLGGSHTEAFF.

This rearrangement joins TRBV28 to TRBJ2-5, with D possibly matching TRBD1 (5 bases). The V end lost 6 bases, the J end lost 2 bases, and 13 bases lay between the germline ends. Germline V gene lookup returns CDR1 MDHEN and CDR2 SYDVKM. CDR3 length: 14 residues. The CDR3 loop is CASSPDRNQETQYF. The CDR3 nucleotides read TGTGCCAGCAGCCCCGACAGAAATCAAGAGACCCAGTACTTC.

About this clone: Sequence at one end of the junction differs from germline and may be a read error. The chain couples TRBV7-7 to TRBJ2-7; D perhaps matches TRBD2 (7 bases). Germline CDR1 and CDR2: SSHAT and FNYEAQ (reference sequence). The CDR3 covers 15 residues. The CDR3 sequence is CASSQGTTPTYEQYF. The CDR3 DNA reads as TGTGCTAGCAGCCAGGGGACTACTCCTACCTACGAGCAGTACTTC.

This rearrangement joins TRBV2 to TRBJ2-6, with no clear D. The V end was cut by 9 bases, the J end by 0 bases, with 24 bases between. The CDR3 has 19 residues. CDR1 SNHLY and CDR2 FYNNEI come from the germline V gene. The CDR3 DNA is TGTGCCAGACTACCGATATTAAGACATGGAAACTCTGGGGCCAACGTCCTGACTTTC. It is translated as CARLPILRHGNSGANVLTF.

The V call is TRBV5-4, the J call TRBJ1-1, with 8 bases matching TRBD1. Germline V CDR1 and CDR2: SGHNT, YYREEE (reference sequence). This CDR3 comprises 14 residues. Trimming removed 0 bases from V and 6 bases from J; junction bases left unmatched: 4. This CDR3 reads CASSLGGQGPEAFF. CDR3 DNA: TGTGCCAGCAGCTTGGGTGGACAGGGCCCTGAAGCTTTCTTT.

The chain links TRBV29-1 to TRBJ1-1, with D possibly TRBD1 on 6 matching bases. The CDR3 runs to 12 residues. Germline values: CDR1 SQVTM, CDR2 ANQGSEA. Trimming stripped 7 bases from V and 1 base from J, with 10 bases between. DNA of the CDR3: TGCAGCGCTATAGGGGGGAACACTGAAGCTTTCTTT. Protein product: CSAIGGNTEAFF.

CDR3 sequence: CASSDFRTINYEQYF. The CDR3 bases are TGTGCCAGCAGTGACTTTCGGACTATAAACTACGAGCAGTACTTC. The chain recombines TRBV6-1 with TRBJ2-7; a possible D gene is TRBD2 (6 bases). Germline CDR1 is MNHNS and CDR2 is SASEGT. V gave up 3 bases and J gave up 3 bases, with 15 bases separating them. The CDR3 sequence is 15 residues long.

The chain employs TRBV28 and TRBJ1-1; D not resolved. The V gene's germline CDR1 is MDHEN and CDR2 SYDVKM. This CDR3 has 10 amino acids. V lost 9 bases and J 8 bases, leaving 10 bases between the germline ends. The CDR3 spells CASLRGEAFF. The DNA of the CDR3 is TGTGCCAGTCTGCGAGGGGAAGCTTTCTTT. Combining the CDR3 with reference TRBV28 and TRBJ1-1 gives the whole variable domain DVKVTQSSRYLVKRTGEKVFLECVQDMDHENMFWYRQDPGLGLRLIYFSYDVKMKEKGDIPEGYSVSREKKERFSLILESASTNQTSMYLCASLRGEAFFGQGTRLTVV.

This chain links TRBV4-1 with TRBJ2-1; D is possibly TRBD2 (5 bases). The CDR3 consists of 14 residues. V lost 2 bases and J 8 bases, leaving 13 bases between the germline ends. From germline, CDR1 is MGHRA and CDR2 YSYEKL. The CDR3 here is CASSQPIAYDEQFF. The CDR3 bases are TGCGCCAGCAGCCAACCAATAGCGTATGATGAGCAGTTCTTC.

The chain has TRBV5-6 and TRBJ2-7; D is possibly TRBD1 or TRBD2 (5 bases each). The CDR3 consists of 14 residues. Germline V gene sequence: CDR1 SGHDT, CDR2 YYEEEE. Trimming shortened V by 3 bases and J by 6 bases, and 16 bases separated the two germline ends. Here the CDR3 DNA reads TGTGCCAGCAGCTACTTAGGTGAGGGGATCGAGCAGTACTTC. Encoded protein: CASSYLGEGIEQYF. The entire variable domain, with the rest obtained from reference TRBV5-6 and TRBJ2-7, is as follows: DAGVTQSPTHLIKTRGQQVTLRCSPKSGHDTVSWYQQALGQGPQFIFQYYEEEERQRGNFPDRFSGHQFPNYSSELNVNALLLGDSALYLCASSYLGEGIEQYFGPGTRLTVT.

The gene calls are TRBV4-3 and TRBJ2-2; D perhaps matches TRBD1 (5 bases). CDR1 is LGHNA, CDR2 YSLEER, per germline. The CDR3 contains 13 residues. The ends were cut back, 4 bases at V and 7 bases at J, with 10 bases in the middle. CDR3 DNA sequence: TGCGCCAGCAGCCTCAGGGAAAACGGGGAGCTGTTTTTT. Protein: CASSLRENGELFF.

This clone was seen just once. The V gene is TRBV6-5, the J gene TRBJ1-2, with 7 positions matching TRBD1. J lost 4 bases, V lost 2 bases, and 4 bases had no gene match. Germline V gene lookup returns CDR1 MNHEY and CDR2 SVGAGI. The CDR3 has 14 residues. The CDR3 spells CASSYMGQTYGYTF. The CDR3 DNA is TGTGCCAGCAGTTACATGGGACAGACCTATGGCTACACCTTC.

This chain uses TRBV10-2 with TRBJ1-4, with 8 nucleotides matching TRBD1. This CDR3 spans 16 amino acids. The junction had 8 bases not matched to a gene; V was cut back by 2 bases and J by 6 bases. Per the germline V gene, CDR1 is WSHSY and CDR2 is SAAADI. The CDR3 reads CASSETGDRTHEKLFF. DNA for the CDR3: TGCGCCAGCAGTGAGACCGGGGACAGGACCCATGAAAAACTGTTTTTT.

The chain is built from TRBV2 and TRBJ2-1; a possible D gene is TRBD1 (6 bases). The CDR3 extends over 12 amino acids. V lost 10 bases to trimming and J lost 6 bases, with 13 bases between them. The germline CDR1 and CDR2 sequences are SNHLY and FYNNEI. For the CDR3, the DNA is TGTGCCAACAAACAGGGATCCAATGAGCAGTTCTTC. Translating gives CANKQGSNEQFF.

The CDR3 coding sequence is TGTGCCTGGAGAATTAGGGCGACCACAGGGCATCTTGGGAAGCCCCAGCATTTT. It translates to CAWRIRATTGHLGKPQHF. The chain links TRBV30 to TRBJ1-5; possibly TRBD1 for D (6 bases). Germline V lookup: CDR1 GTSNPN, CDR2 SVGIG (reference sequence). The CDR3 extends over 18 amino acids. V lost 3 bases to trimming and J lost 8 bases, with 29 bases between them.

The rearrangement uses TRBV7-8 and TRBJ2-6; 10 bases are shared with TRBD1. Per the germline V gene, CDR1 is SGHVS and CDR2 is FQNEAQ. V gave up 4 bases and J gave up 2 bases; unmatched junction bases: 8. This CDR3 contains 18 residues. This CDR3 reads CASSSRDRGGTGANVLTF. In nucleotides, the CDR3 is TGTGCCAGCAGCTCCCGGGACAGGGGAGGCACTGGGGCCAACGTCCTGACTTTC. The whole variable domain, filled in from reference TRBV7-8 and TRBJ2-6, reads GAGVSQSPRYKVAKRGQDVALRCDPISGHVSLFWYQQALGQGPEFLTYFQNEAQLDKSGLPSDRFFAERPEGSVSTLKIQRTQQEDSAVYLCASSSRDRGGTGANVLTFGAGSRLTVL.

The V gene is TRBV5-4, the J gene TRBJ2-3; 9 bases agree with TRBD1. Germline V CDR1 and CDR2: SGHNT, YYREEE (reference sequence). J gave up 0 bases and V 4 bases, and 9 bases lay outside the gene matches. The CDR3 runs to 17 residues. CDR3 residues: CASSQMGQGPSTDTQYF. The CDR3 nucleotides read TGTGCCAGCAGCCAAATGGGACAGGGACCTAGCACAGATACGCAGTATTTT. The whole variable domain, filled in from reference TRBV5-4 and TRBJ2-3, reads ETGVTQSPTHLIKTRGQQVTLRCSSQSGHNTVSWYQQALGQGPQFIFQYYREEENGRGNFPPRFSGLQFPNYSSELNVNALELDDSALYLCASSQMGQGPSTDTQYFGPGTRLTVL.

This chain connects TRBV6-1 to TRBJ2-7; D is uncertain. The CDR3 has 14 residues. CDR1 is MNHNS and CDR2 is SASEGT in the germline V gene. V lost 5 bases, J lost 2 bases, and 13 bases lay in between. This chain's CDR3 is CASSTQVGTYEQYF. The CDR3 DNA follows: TGTGCCAGCAGTACGCAGGTGGGAACCTACGAGCAGTACTTC.

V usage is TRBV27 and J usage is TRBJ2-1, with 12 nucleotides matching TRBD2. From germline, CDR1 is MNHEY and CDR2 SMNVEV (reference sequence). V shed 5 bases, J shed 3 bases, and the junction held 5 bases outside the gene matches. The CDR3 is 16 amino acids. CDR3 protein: CASSVGLAGSYNEQFF. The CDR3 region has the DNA TGTGCCAGCAGTGTAGGACTAGCGGGAAGCTACAATGAGCAGTTCTTC.

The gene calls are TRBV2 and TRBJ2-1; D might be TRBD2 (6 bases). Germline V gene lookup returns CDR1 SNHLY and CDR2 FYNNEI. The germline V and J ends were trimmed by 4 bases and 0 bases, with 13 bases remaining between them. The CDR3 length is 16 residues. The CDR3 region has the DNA TGTGCCAGCAGTGGGGCGGGCGGGAACTCCTACAATGAGCAGTTCTTC. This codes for CASSGAGGNSYNEQFF.

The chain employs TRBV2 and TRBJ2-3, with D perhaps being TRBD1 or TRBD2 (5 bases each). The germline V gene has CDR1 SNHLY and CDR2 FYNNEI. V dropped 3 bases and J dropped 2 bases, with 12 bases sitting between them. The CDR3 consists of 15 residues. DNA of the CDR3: TGTGCCAGCAGTGAGATCAGGGACCACACAGATACGCAGTATTTT. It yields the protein CASSEIRDHTDTQYF.

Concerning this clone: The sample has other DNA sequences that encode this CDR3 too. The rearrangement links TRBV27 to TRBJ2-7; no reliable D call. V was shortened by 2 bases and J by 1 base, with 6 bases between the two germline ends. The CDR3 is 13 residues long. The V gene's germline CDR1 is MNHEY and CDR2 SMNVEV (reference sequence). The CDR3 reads CASSLGESYEQYF. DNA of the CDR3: TGTGCCAGCAGTTTAGGGGAATCCTACGAGCAGTACTTC.

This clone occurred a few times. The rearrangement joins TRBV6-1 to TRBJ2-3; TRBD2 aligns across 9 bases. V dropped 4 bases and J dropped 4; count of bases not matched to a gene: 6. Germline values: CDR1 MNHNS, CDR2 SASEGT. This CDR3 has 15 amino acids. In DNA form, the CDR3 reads TGTGCCAGCAGTGTAGTAGCGGGAGATGCAGATACGCAGTATTTT. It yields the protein CASSVVAGDADTQYF.

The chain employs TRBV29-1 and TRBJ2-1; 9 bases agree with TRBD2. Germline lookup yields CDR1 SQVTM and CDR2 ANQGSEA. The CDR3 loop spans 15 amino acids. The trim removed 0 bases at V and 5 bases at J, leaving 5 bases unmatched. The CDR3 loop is CSVEEGGRAHNEQFF. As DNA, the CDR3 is TGCAGCGTTGAAGAGGGCGGGAGGGCCCACAATGAGCAGTTCTTC.

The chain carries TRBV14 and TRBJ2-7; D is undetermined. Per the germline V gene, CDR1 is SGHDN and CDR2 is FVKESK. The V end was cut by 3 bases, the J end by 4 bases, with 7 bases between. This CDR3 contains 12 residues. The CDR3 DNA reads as TGTGCCAGCAGCCACTCTAGATACGAGCAGTACTTC. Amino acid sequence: CASSHSRYEQYF.

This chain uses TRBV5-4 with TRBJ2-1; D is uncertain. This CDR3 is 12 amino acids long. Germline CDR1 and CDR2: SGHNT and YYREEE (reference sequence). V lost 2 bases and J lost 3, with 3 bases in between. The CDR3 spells CASSFYYNEQFF. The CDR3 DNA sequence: TGTGCCAGCAGCTTTTACTACAATGAGCAGTTCTTC.

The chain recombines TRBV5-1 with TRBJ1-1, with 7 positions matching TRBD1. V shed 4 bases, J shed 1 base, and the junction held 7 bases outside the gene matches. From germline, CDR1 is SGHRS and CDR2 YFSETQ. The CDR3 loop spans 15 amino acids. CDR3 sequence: CASSGGQTTNTEAFF. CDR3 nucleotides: TGCGCCAGCAGCGGGGGACAGACGACGAACACTGAAGCTTTCTTT. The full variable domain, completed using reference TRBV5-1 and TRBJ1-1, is KAGVTQTPRYLIKTRGQQVTLSCSPISGHRSVSWYQQTPGQGLQFLFEYFSETQRNKGNFPGRFSGRQFSNSRSEMNVSTLELGDSALYLCASSGGQTTNTEAFFGQGTRLTVV.